A single sample is the source of the 29 T cell receptor beta chains below, sequenced in a study of cytomegalovirus exposure and HLA in healthy donors (dated by TCRdb to between 2016 and 2019). The protocol used for the library was the immunoSEQ multiplex PCR assay. For the multiplex PCR, a mixture combining 60 forward primers for TCR Vbeta segments and 13 reverse primers for TCR Jbeta segments was used. The clones in this table, taken by TCRdb from immuneACCESS, are in-frame only. Not every clone is retained; where verified, under half of the shortfall comes from an unresolved V gene, and the cause of the rest is unknown. The table for this sample lists around 120,000 clones; around three quarters of them were counted only once. The top ten clonotypes cover 1.5% to 2.5% of the sample. The specimen was PBMCs. Source of these receptors: a man aged 18 to 29 in good health and CMV-seronegative.

V is TRBV25-1 and J is TRBJ2-3; 9 bases align to TRBD1. Trimming removed 5 bases from V and 1 base from J; junction bases left unmatched: 1. The CDR3 extends over 14 amino acids. CDR1 and CDR2 (germline): MGHDK, SYGVNS. The CDR3 is CASSWDRGTDTQYF. In DNA form, the CDR3 reads TGTGCCAGCAGTTGGGACAGGGGCACAGATACGCAGTATTTT.

The chain has TRBV28 and TRBJ2-7, with TRBD2 identical over 9 bases. Germline CDR1 MDHEN, CDR2 SYDVKM. This CDR3 is built from 17 residues. J gave up 2 bases and V 1 base, and 9 bases lay outside the gene matches. CDR3 protein: CASSLFSSWTSAYEQYF. DNA for the CDR3: TGTGCCAGCAGTTTATTCTCCTCATGGACTAGCGCCTACGAGCAGTACTTC.

Comment on this clone: Other DNA sequences within the sample encode an identical CDR3. This sequence joins TRBV27 and TRBJ1-1; TRBD1 agrees at 8 bases. V was clipped by 5 bases and J by 1 base; unmatched bases: 3. The CDR3 spans 14 residues. In germline, CDR1 is MNHEY, CDR2 SMNVEV (reference sequence). The CDR3 sequence is CASSLGQGNTEAFF. The CDR3 DNA follows: TGTGCCAGCAGTCTCGGACAGGGGAACACTGAAGCTTTCTTT.

The chain employs TRBV11-3 and TRBJ2-1, with 10 bases aligning to TRBD2. From germline, CDR1 is SGHNT and CDR2 YENEEA. This CDR3 has 17 amino acids. V was pared by 1 base and J by 7 bases, with 10 bases of the junction left unmatched. DNA of the CDR3: TGTGCCAGCAGCTTAGGAGGGGCTAGCGGGAGTAAGAATGAGCAGTTCTTC. The encoded protein is CASSLGGASGSKNEQFF.

The gene calls are TRBV19 and TRBJ1-4, with 8 bases that match TRBD1. Trimming removed 5 bases from V and 7 bases from J; junction bases left unmatched: 3. This CDR3 contains 13 residues. Germline V CDR1 and CDR2: LNHDA, SQIVND (reference sequence). The CDR3 nucleotides are TGTGCCAGTAGTGACAGGGGAGCTGAAAAACTGTTTTTT. Its translation: CASSDRGAEKLFF.

The rearrangement uses TRBV30 and TRBJ2-1; D is possibly TRBD2 (5 bases). Trimming stripped 5 bases from V and 10 bases from J, with 21 bases between. CDR3 length: 14 amino acids. The germline V gene has CDR1 GTSNPN and CDR2 SVGIG (reference sequence). The chain's CDR3 is CAWRYGPSKREQFF. CDR3 DNA sequence: TGTGCCTGGCGTTACGGCCCTTCAAAGCGGGAGCAGTTCTTC.

The V and J genes are TRBV2 and TRBJ1-5, with 9 nucleotides matching TRBD1. Unmatched junction bases numbered 6, after V lost 6 bases and J lost 3 bases. The CDR3 is 15 amino acids. Looked up from germline, CDR1 is SNHLY and CDR2 is FYNNEI. The CDR3 nucleotides read TGTGCCAGCAGATTGACAGGGGGAAACAATCAGCCCCAGCATTTT. Protein sequence: CASRLTGGNNQPQHF.

J is TRBJ2-3 and V is TRBV15; D gene uncertain. The germline V and J ends were trimmed by 0 bases and 0 bases, with 16 bases remaining between them. Germline loops: CDR1 LNHNV, CDR2 YYDKDF (reference sequence). There are 18 residues in the CDR3. CDR3 in amino acids: CATSREVGKMTSTDTQYF. CDR3 nucleotides: TGTGCCACCAGCAGAGAAGTAGGAAAGATGACTAGCACAGATACGCAGTATTTT.

DNA for the CDR3: TGTGCCAGCAGCCCCGCGACAGGGGGCTATGGCTACACCTTC. This sequence encodes CASSPATGGYGYTF. This sequence joins TRBV16 and TRBJ1-2; TRBD1 matches 9 bases. Germline CDR1 reads KGHSY; CDR2 reads FQNENV. There are 14 residues in the CDR3. Unmatched junction bases numbered 4, after V lost 4 bases and J lost 4 bases.

The chain uses TRBV15 and TRBJ2-1; D may be TRBD2 (6 bases). The CDR3 covers 18 residues. Germline lookup yields CDR1 LNHNV and CDR2 YYDKDF (reference sequence). V lost 3 bases and J lost 0, with 18 bases in between. CDR3 amino acids: CATSRVTQSSGSYNEQFF. The CDR3 region has the DNA TGTGCCACCAGCAGGGTAACGCAAAGTAGCGGCTCCTACAATGAGCAGTTCTTC. Combining the CDR3 with reference TRBV15 and TRBJ2-1 gives the whole variable domain DAMVIQNPRYQVTQFGKPVTLSCSQTLNHNVMYWYQQKSSQAPKLLFHYYDKDFNNEADTPDNFQSRRPNTSFCFLDIRSPGLGDTAMYLCATSRVTQSSGSYNEQFFGPGTRLTVL.

V gene TRBV7-2 combines with J gene TRBJ1-1, with D perhaps TRBD1 (6 bases). Germline V CDR1 and CDR2: SGHTA, FQGNSA. V lost 5 bases and J lost 11, with 18 bases in between. The CDR3 covers 13 residues. DNA of the CDR3: TGTGCCAGCAGCCCTGAACAGGGTTTGACTGCTTTCTTT. Translating gives CASSPEQGLTAFF.

This clone came up a few times. The CDR3 region has the DNA TGTGCCAGCAAACCAGACAGGAACGCGGGCGCTTTCTTT. Its translation is CASKPDRNAGAFF. V and J are TRBV27 and TRBJ1-1; D is perhaps TRBD1 (6 bases). Germline CDR1 and CDR2: MNHEY and SMNVEV (reference sequence). Trimming stripped 7 bases from V and 11 bases from J, with 20 bases between. The CDR3 contains 13 residues.

This rearrangement joins TRBV27 to TRBJ1-2; D is unclear. CDR3 length: 14 amino acids. Germline assignment: CDR1 MNHEY and CDR2 SMNVEV (reference sequence). Trimming removed 6 bases from V and 2 bases from J, with 13 bases in between. CDR3 nucleotide sequence: TGTGCCAGCAGCCGCGCCCTAGCCAACTATGGCTACACCTTC. This gives the protein CASSRALANYGYTF.

This clone was found a few times. The chain carries TRBV6-1 and TRBJ1-4; 8 bases agree with TRBD1. The CDR3 sequence is 14 residues long. V was pared by 1 base and J by 7 bases, with 2 bases of the junction left unmatched. Germline lookup yields CDR1 MNHNS and CDR2 SASEGT. The CDR3 sequence is CASSEGTGSEKLFF. CDR3 bases: TGTGCCAGCAGTGAAGGGACAGGGTCTGAAAAACTGTTTTTT.

The CDR3 region is CASSATLRVPNEQYF. CDR3 in DNA: TGTGCCAGCAGCGCAACCCTCCGGGTTCCAAACGAGCAGTACTTC. The genes are TRBV9 and TRBJ2-7; D not certain. The V end lost 3 bases, the J end lost 5 bases, and 18 bases lay between the germline ends. The germline V gene has CDR1 SGDLS and CDR2 YYNGEE. CDR3 size: 15 residues.

The rearrangement links TRBV27 to TRBJ2-7; 11 nucleotides line up with TRBD1. Germline loops: CDR1 MNHEY, CDR2 SMNVEV (reference sequence). This CDR3 has 14 amino acids. V shed 4 bases and J 5 bases; nucleotides not matched to a gene: 4. The CDR3: CASSSDRGQNEQYF. CDR3 sequence (DNA): TGTGCCAGCAGTTCGGACAGGGGGCAAAACGAGCAGTACTTC.

The rearrangement uses TRBV29-1 and TRBJ2-2; the D is unclear. In germline, CDR1 is SQVTM, CDR2 ANQGSEA. V gave up 8 bases and J gave up 2 bases, with 15 bases separating them. The length of the CDR3 is 14 residues. CDR3 residues: CSIAHRVNTGELFF. CDR3 in DNA: TGCAGCATTGCCCACCGAGTTAACACCGGGGAGCTGTTTTTT.

The sample holds a few counts of this clone. The chain couples TRBV5-1 to TRBJ2-5; 11 bases line up with TRBD1. The DNA end is more similar to TRBJ2-7, so the J call may be wrong. This CDR3 has 16 amino acids. Germline V lookup: CDR1 SGHRS, CDR2 YFSETQ. DNA for the CDR3: TGCGCCAGCAGCCCAAGGACAGGGGGCCTAAGCTACGAGCAGTACTTC. This codes for CASSPRTGGLSYEQYF.

A single count supports this clone. For the CDR3, the DNA is TGCGCCAGCAGCCAACGGGCGTTTGGGCGGGACTATGGCTACACCTTC. Protein: CASSQRAFGRDYGYTF. This chain uses TRBV4-1 with TRBJ1-2; the D is unclear. Trimming shortened V by 2 bases and J by 3 bases, and 16 bases separated the two germline ends. The germline CDR1 and CDR2 sequences are MGHRA and YSYEKL. The CDR3 consists of 16 residues.

The rearrangement joins TRBV7-2 to TRBJ1-4; 9 bases are shared with TRBD1. The CDR3 loop spans 15 amino acids. Germline V gives CDR1 SGHTA, CDR2 FQGNSA. The V segment lost 0 bases and the J segment 4 bases; nucleotides outside the gene matches: 0. The CDR3 protein is CASSLAGQGNEKLFF. CDR3 sequence (DNA): TGTGCCAGCAGCTTAGCGGGACAGGGTAATGAAAAACTGTTTTTT.

This chain uses TRBV12-2 with TRBJ2-3; TRBD2 reflects the table's D call only, with no check against the DNA. TRBV12-2 is annotated as a pseudogene. This CDR3 comprises 16 residues. CDR3 loop: CASRAFLAGGRDTQYF. CDR3 DNA: TGTGCAAGTCGCGCTTTCTTAGCGGGAGGGCGCGATACGCAGTATTTT.

The V gene is TRBV7-2, the J gene TRBJ1-1; the D gene is possibly TRBD1 (6 bases). V was shortened by 5 bases and J by 1 base, with 8 bases between the two germline ends. Germline values: CDR1 SGHTA, CDR2 FQGNSA. The CDR3 is 13 residues long. CDR3 residues: CASSVGQNTEAFF. CDR3 nucleotide sequence: TGTGCCAGCAGCGTGGGACAGAACACTGAAGCTTTCTTT.

V gene TRBV6-6 combines with J gene TRBJ1-1; no clear D gene. The V end lost 2 bases, the J end lost 4 bases, and 14 bases lay between the germline ends. The CDR3 totals 15 residues. Per the germline V gene, CDR1 is MNHNY and CDR2 is SVGAGI (reference sequence). In DNA, the CDR3 is TGTGCCAGCAGTTACAGTTTAGTAGGCGGCACTGAAGCTTTCTTT. As protein: CASSYSLVGGTEAFF.

The CDR3 nucleotides read TGTGCCAGCAGCGTAGAAGGGGGCTCATGGGGGCAGAGGTCCCAAGAGACCCAGTACTTC. It specifies CASSVEGGSWGQRSQETQYF. This sequence joins TRBV9 and TRBJ2-5, with TRBD1 matching 7 bases. The germline gives CDR1 SGDLS, CDR2 YYNGEE. V shed 0 bases, J shed 1 base, and the junction held 18 bases outside the gene matches. There are 20 residues in the CDR3.

The rearrangement joins TRBV5-1 to TRBJ2-3, with 9 bases fitting TRBD2. The CDR3 contains 16 residues. V lost 1 base, J lost 4 bases, and 7 bases stayed unmatched. Germline values: CDR1 SGHRS, CDR2 YFSETQ. This CDR3 is CASSLISGSVPDTQYF. CDR3 in DNA: TGCGCCAGCAGCTTGATTAGCGGGAGCGTTCCAGATACGCAGTATTTT. Together with reference TRBV5-1 and TRBJ2-3, the CDR3 gives the full variable domain: KAGVTQTPRYLIKTRGQQVTLSCSPISGHRSVSWYQQTPGQGLQFLFEYFSETQRNKGNFPGRFSGRQFSNSRSEMNVSTLELGDSALYLCASSLISGSVPDTQYFGPGTRLTVL.

The rearrangement links TRBV28 to TRBJ1-2, with 8 positions matching TRBD1. The V gene's germline CDR1 is MDHEN and CDR2 SYDVKM. This CDR3 has 15 amino acids. Germline trimming cut 2 bases from V and 1 base from J; bases unmatched to any gene: 3. This CDR3 reads CASSLRTGNNYGYTF. CDR3 sequence (DNA): TGTGCCAGCAGTTTACGGACAGGGAATAACTATGGCTACACCTTC.

The chain uses TRBV11-2 and TRBJ1-4; D not certain. This CDR3 has 15 residues. Looked up from germline, CDR1 is SGHAT and CDR2 is FQNNGV. Trimming removed 6 bases from V and 5 bases from J, with 16 bases in between. The CDR3 spells CASRPELVSNEKLFF. The CDR3 DNA sequence: TGTGCCAGCAGACCCGAACTGGTCTCAAATGAAAAACTGTTTTTT.

Comments on this clone: A junction end diverges from the germline sequence, so it may reflect a read error. This chain links TRBV7-2 with TRBJ1-2, with D maybe TRBD1 (6 bases). Per the germline V gene, CDR1 is SGHTA and CDR2 is FQGNSA. This CDR3 is built from 15 residues. In nucleotides, the CDR3 is TGTGCCAGCAGCTTAGGGGCCGAGGGGGTTGATGGCTACCCCTTC. Protein sequence: CASSLGAEGVDGYPF.

The chain recombines TRBV6-5 with TRBJ1-2, with D uncertain. Germline CDR1 is MNHEY and CDR2 is SVGAGI. The CDR3 has 15 amino acids. V was trimmed by 3 bases and J by 2 bases, leaving 13 bases between them. In nucleotides, the CDR3 is TGTGCCAGCAGTTATGGGCAGGCCCGAAACTATGGCTACACCTTC. Encoded protein: CASSYGQARNYGYTF.